One T cell receptor beta chain is described in this entry. This CDR3 is 14 amino acids long. Per the germline V gene, CDR1 is SGHKS and CDR2 is YYEKEE (reference sequence). V was clipped by 0 bases and J by 7 bases; unmatched bases: 2. This sample is drawn from a study of blood T cell repertoires in COVID-19. Overall study context: Sites across the United States, Italy and Spain contributed samples from acute and convalescent COVID-19. Sources were T cells, B-cell-depleted T cells, or PBMCs; the material itself was cDNA or gDNA.

Repertoires were generated with immunoSEQ multiplex PCR, while TCRdb's copy carries only in-frame clones and drops some. Found here are under 200,000 clones, approximately 91% of them singletons; the top ten hold roughly 2%. The chain joins TRBV5-5 to TRBJ1-5; 9 positions agree with TRBD1. The source of this sequence is a man aged 18 to 29 with acute or convalescent COVID-19. The material sequenced was peripheral blood. CDR3 sequence (DNA): TGTGCCAGCAGCTTGGAGGACAGGGGACAGCCCCAGCATTTT. It is translated as CASSLEDRGQPQHF.